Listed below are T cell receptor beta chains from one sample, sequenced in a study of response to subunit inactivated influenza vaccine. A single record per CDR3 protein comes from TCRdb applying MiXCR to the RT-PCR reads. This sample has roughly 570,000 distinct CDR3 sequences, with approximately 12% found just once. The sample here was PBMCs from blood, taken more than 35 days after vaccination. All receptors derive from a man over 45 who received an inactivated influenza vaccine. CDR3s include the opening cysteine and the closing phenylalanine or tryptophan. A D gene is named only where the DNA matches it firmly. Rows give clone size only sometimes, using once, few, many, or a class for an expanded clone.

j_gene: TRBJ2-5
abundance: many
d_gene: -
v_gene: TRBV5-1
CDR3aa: CASSLGPGTGQETQYF
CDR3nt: TGCGCCAGCAGCTTGGGCCCAGGAACGGGACAAGAGACCCAGTACTTC

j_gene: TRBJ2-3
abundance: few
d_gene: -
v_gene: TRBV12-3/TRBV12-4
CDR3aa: CASSQQGMTDTQYF
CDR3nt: TGTGCCAGCAGTCAACAGGGTATGACAGATACGCAGTATTTT

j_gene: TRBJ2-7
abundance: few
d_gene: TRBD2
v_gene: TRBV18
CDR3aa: CASSPGLAVYQQYF
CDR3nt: TGTGCCAGCTCACCGGGACTAGCGGTTTACCAGCAGTACTTC

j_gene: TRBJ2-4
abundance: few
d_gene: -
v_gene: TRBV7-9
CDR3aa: CASSLVGFGGNIQYF
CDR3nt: TGTGCCAGCAGCTTAGTAGGTTTTGGGGGGAACATTCAGTACTTC

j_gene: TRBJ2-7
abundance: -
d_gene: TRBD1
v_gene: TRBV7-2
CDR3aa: CASSHTGGIDEQYF
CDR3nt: TGTGCCAGCAGCCATACAGGGGGCATCGACGAGCAGTACTTC

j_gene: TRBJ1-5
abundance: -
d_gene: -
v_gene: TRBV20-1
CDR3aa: CSARDSARGPFQPQHF
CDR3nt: TGCAGTGCTAGAGATAGCGCCAGGGGCCCATTTCAGCCCCAGCATTTT

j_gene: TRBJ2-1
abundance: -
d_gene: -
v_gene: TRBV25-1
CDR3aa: CASSESAQQNEQFF
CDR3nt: TGTGCCAGCAGTGAATCGGCCCAGCAGAATGAGCAGTTCTTC

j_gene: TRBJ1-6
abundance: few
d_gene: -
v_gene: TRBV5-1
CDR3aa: CASSLSGALNSPLHF
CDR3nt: TGCGCCAGCAGCTTGTCGGGAGCCCTCAATTCACCCCTCCACTTT

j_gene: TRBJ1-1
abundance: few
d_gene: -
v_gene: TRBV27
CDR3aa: CASTPNQGGNTEAFF
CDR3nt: TGTGCCAGCACTCCAAACCAGGGAGGCAACACTGAAGCTTTCTTT

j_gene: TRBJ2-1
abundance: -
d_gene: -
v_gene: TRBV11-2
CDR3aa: CASSFRDHNEQFF
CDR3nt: TGTGCCAGCAGCTTCCGGGACCACAATGAGCAGTTCTTC

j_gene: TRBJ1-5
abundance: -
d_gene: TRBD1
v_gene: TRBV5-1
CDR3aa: CASSVEPGGVSQHF
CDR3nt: TGCGCCAGCAGCGTGGAACCAGGGGGTGTTTCCCAGCATTTT

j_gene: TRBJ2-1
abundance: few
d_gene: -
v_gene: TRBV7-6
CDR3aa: CASSQTDSSYNEQFF
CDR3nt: TGTGCCAGCAGCCAGACAGATAGCTCCTACAATGAGCAGTTCTTC

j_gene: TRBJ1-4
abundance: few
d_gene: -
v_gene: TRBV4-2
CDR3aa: CASSQGAGAQYEKLFF
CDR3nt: TGTGCCAGCAGCCAGGGAGCGGGGGCCCAATATGAAAAACTGTTTTTT

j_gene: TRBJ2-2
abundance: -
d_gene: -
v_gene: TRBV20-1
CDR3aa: CSARGWVRGNTGELFF
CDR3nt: TGCAGTGCTAGGGGATGGGTCAGGGGGAACACCGGGGAGCTGTTTTTT

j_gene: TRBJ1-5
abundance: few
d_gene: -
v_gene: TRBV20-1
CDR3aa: CSARKGGSLQPQHF
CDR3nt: TGCAGTGCTCGTAAGGGGGGGTCTCTTCAGCCCCAGCATTTT

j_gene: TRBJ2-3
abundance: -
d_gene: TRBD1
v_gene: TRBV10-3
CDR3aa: CAISDTGASFTDTQYF
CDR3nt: TGTGCCATCAGTGATACAGGGGCGTCATTCACAGATACGCAGTATTTT

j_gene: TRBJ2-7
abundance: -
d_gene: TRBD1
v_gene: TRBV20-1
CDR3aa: CSANDRGSYEQYF
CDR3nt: TGCAGTGCTAATGACAGGGGATCGTACGAGCAGTACTTC